This passage covers 7 T cell receptor beta chains from one sample sequenced in a study of early T cells in non-severe SARS-CoV-2 infection. TCRdb independently ran MiXCR on the 5' RACE reads; one entry per CDR3 protein. The sample contains some 57,000 distinct CDR3 sequences, under 14% of which appear only once. The sequenced sample was whole blood. These receptors all come from an adult who was a healthcare worker with PCR-confirmed SARS-CoV-2 infection or an uninfected control (not recorded which).

This clonotype has a handful of counts. The genes are TRBV28 and TRBJ1-3; weak D call: TRBD1 (6 bases). CDR1 is MDHEN and CDR2 is SYDVKM in the germline V gene. This CDR3 has 12 amino acids. The CDR3 nucleotides read TGTACATCAGGGGCCTCTGGAAACACCATATATTTT. Amino acid sequence: CTSGASGNTIYF. The full variable domain, in which reference TRBV28 and TRBJ1-3 provide the parts outside the CDR3, is DVKVTQSSRYLVKRTGEKVFLECVQDMDHENMFWYRQDPGLGLRLIYFSYDVKMKEKGDIPEGYSVSREKKERFSLILESASTNQTSMYLCTSGASGNTIYFGEGSWLTVV.

This clonotype was seen only once. The rearrangement joins TRBV12-3 or TRBV12-4 to TRBJ2-1; 10 nucleotides align to TRBD2. The CDR3 sequence is 21 residues long. V lost 1 base and J lost 7; bases outside the gene matches: 22. CDR3 DNA sequence: TGTGCCAGCAGTTTAGTTGTAGCGGGGGGCTTCACCCGCCTGGCGGGGAATGAGCAGTTCTTC. This gives the protein CASSLVVAGGFTRLAGNEQFF.

This clonotype was counted a few times. The chain combines TRBV19 with TRBJ1-5; D not certain. Germline assignment: CDR1 LNHDA and CDR2 SQIVND (reference sequence). With 3 bases removed from V and 7 bases from J, the gap between germline ends came to 7 bases. The length of the CDR3 is 12 residues. The CDR3 coding sequence is TGTGCCAGTAGTATCGAAGGGCAGCCCCAGCATTTT. This sequence encodes CASSIEGQPQHF.

In its sample, this clonotype was seen many times. V is TRBV14 and J is TRBJ2-3; D could derive from TRBD1 or TRBD2 (5 bases each). CDR3 size: 16 residues. Germline V lookup: CDR1 SGHDN, CDR2 FVKESK. The V end was cut by 2 bases, the J end by 0 bases, with 12 bases between. Here the CDR3 DNA reads TGTGCCAGCAGCCAACCCGGGACCCGAAGCACAGATACGCAGTATTTT. The encoded protein is CASSQPGTRSTDTQYF.

This clonotype has ten or more counts. The chain recombines TRBV7-2 with TRBJ2-3, with D uncertain. The CDR3 runs to 15 residues. V dropped 5 bases and J dropped 1 base, with 13 bases sitting between them. CDR1 is SGHTA and CDR2 is FQGNSA in the germline V gene. CDR3 in DNA: TGTGCCAGCAGCCCCCCGGGCACCGGCACAGATACGCAGTATTTT. This sequence encodes CASSPPGTGTDTQYF.

This clonotype was seen many times. CDR3 bases: TGTGCCAGCAGCTTGGCCAAAGGATGGGCAGATACGCAGTATTTT. Translated, it gives CASSLAKGWADTQYF. V gene TRBV5-4 combines with J gene TRBJ2-3; no clear D gene. The V and J ends lost 0 bases and 4 bases respectively, with 12 bases between them. Germline CDR1 SGHNT, CDR2 YYREEE (reference sequence). The CDR3 is made up of 15 amino acids.

This clonotype was recorded many times. The V and J genes are TRBV12-3 or TRBV12-4 and TRBJ2-7; D may correspond to TRBD1 or TRBD2 (5 bases each). The CDR3 consists of 15 residues. V lost 7 bases to trimming and J lost 2 bases, with 18 bases between them. As DNA, the CDR3 is TGTGCCAGCACCGGGGACCTCATCTATCCCTACGAGCAGTACTTC. Translating it yields CASTGDLIYPYEQYF.